The 27 T cell receptor beta chains below all came from one sample that was sequenced in a study of OX40 agonist ivuxolimab in advanced cancers. Sequencing was performed with immunoSEQ multiplex PCR; in TCRdb, only in-frame clones are kept and a portion is missing. The table includes tens of thousands of clones, 75% to 85% detected once. Specimen: CD4+ or CD8+ T cells sorted from blood, collected in a trial of the OX40 agonist ivuxolimab. These receptors were taken from an adult with an advanced solid tumor such as melanoma, head and neck, liver or kidney cancer.

The gene calls are TRBV6-5 and TRBJ1-6, with D uncertain. This CDR3 spans 16 amino acids. V was shortened by 4 bases and J by 0 bases, with 10 bases between the two germline ends. Germline V gene data show CDR1 as MNHEY and CDR2 as SVGAGI. The CDR3 DNA follows: TGTGCCAGCAGTTTGGGAGGCAGCTCCTATAATTCACCCCTCCACTTT. Translation: CASSLGGSSYNSPLHF.

The J gene is TRBJ1-1, the V gene TRBV30; 8 nucleotides agree with TRBD1. J gave up 2 bases and V 8 bases, and 1 base lay outside the gene matches. This CDR3 is built from 11 residues. The germline V gene has CDR1 GTSNPN and CDR2 SVGIG (reference sequence). CDR3 in amino acids: CAGQGNTEAFF. The DNA of the CDR3 is TGTGCCGGACAGGGAAACACTGAAGCTTTCTTT.

This clone was counted between two and nine times. V and J are TRBV28 and TRBJ2-1; TRBD2 might be the D (5 bases). V was shortened by 6 bases and J by 0 bases, with 12 bases between the two germline ends. Looked up from germline, CDR1 is MDHEN and CDR2 is SYDVKM. The CDR3 is 15 residues long. CDR3 sequence (DNA): TGTGCCAGCAGCACCGGGATCAGCTCCTACAATGAGCAGTTCTTC. The encoded protein is CASSTGISSYNEQFF. Combining the CDR3 with reference TRBV28 and TRBJ2-1 gives the whole variable domain DVKVTQSSRYLVKRTGEKVFLECVQDMDHENMFWYRQDPGLGLRLIYFSYDVKMKEKGDIPEGYSVSREKKERFSLILESASTNQTSMYLCASSTGISSYNEQFFGPGTRLTVL.

The chain couples TRBV6-1 to TRBJ2-1; no reliable D call. The length of the CDR3 is 14 residues. Germline V lookup: CDR1 MNHNS, CDR2 SASEGT. V was trimmed by 4 bases and J by 1 base, leaving 8 bases between them. For the CDR3, the DNA is TGTGCCAGCAGTGCAAGTGTTTCCTACAATGAGCAGTTCTTC. It specifies CASSASVSYNEQFF.

This sequence joins TRBV11-3 and TRBJ2-3; 8 bases map to TRBD2. The J segment lost 2 bases and the V segment lost 4 bases, leaving 11 bases of the junction unmatched. The CDR3 spans 17 residues. CDR1 and CDR2 from the germline V gene are SGHNT and YENEEA. CDR3 in DNA: TGTGCCAGCAGCTCCAGAACAGCGGGGGTCTCCACAGATACGCAGTATTTT. Translated: CASSSRTAGVSTDTQYF.

This clone was counted a single time. The chain combines TRBV28 with TRBJ2-1; 11 bases line up with TRBD2. This CDR3 is built from 15 residues. The germline V gene has CDR1 MDHEN and CDR2 SYDVKM. J lost 8 bases, V lost 6 bases, and 9 bases had no gene match. The CDR3 DNA is TGTGCCAGCAGATACCGACTAGCGGGAACGTATGAGCAGTTCTTC. Residues: CASRYRLAGTYEQFF.

The chain employs TRBV11-2 and TRBJ1-2; D is undetermined. The V gene lost 5 bases and the J gene lost 4 bases, with 11 bases spanning the gap. The germline V gene encodes CDR1 SGHAT and CDR2 FQNNGV. The CDR3 runs to 13 residues. CDR3 DNA sequence: TGTGCCAGCAGCGAACAGATCCTCTATGGCTACACCTTC. Amino acid sequence: CASSEQILYGYTF. Full variable domain (missing parts from reference TRBV11-2 and TRBJ1-2): EAGVAQSPRYKIIEKRQSVAFWCNPISGHATLYWYQQILGQGPKLLIQFQNNGVVDDSQLPKDRFSAERLKGVDSTLKIQPAKLEDSAVYLCASSEQILYGYTFGSGTRLTVV.

This chain joins TRBV7-2 and TRBJ2-5, with TRBD2 identical over 10 bases. The end of the DNA aligns better with TRBJ2-7, so the J call may be wrong. Germline CDR1 and CDR2: SGHTA and FQGNSA. This CDR3 spans 14 amino acids. The DNA of the CDR3 is TGTGCCAGCAGCCCCAGGACTAGCGGATACGAGCAGTACTTC. Its protein product is CASSPRTSGYEQYF.

The chain is built from TRBV27 and TRBJ2-2; perhaps D is TRBD1 or TRBD2 (5 bases each). Deletions cut 5 bases from V and 9 bases from J, with 19 bases between. The CDR3 runs to 15 residues. Germline V gene data show CDR1 as MNHEY and CDR2 as SMNVEV (reference sequence). In nucleotides, the CDR3 is TGTGCCAGCAGTGGGACCGATCTAAAGGGGCGGGAGCTGTTTTTT. This sequence encodes CASSGTDLKGRELFF.

This chain uses TRBV5-5 with TRBJ1-1; no definite D call. Trimming took 4 bases from V and 1 from J, leaving 8 bases between them. The CDR3 is 13 amino acids. Germline V gene data show CDR1 as SGHKS and CDR2 as YYEKEE (reference sequence). DNA for the CDR3: TGTGCCAGCAGCCCGACCCCGAACACTGAAGCTTTCTTT. As protein: CASSPTPNTEAFF. Looking up the rest from reference TRBV5-5 and TRBJ1-1 gives the full variable domain: DAGVTQSPTHLIKTRGQQVTLRCSPISGHKSVSWYQQVLGQGPQFIFQYYEKEERGRGNFPDRFSARQFPNYSSELNVNALLLGDSALYLCASSPTPNTEAFFGQGTRLTVV.

V gene TRBV7-9 combines with J gene TRBJ1-1, with D maybe TRBD1 (6 bases). Germline V gene lookup returns CDR1 SEHNR and CDR2 FQNEAQ (reference sequence). The CDR3 sequence is 14 residues long. V was clipped by 2 bases and J by 7 bases, with 14 bases between them. CDR3 sequence: CASSLMGAQSEAFF. CDR3 nucleotides: TGTGCCAGCAGCTTAATGGGGGCCCAGAGTGAAGCTTTCTTT.

The chain combines TRBV18 with TRBJ1-4, with D uncertain. CDR3 length: 15 residues. The V gene's germline CDR1 is KGHSH and CDR2 LQKENI. Trimming took 3 bases from V and 7 from J, leaving 15 bases between them. The chain's CDR3 is CASSPTESAREKLFF. DNA for the CDR3: TGTGCCAGCTCACCCACGGAGTCAGCACGTGAAAAACTGTTTTTT.

The chain is built from TRBV23-1 and TRBJ2-1, with 9 positions matching TRBD2. TRBV23-1 has ORF status, its function being uncertain. The V gene end was trimmed by 4 bases and the J gene end by 5 bases; junction bases not matched to a gene: 6. The CDR3 runs to 15 residues. The CDR3 DNA reads as TGCGCCAGCAGTCCGCGAGCGGGGGGTCACAATGAGCAGTTCTTC. Translated: CASSPRAGGHNEQFF.

Only a few counts were recorded for this clone. The V and J genes are TRBV6-6 and TRBJ2-1; 8 positions agree with TRBD1. The germline CDR1 and CDR2 sequences are MNHNY and SVGAGI (reference sequence). The CDR3 spans 13 residues. V lost 6 bases, J lost 7 bases, and 5 bases stayed unmatched. The CDR3 loop is CASRGQGANEQFF. The CDR3 coding sequence is TGTGCCAGCAGGGGGCAGGGGGCAAATGAGCAGTTCTTC.

The genes are TRBV6-5 and TRBJ1-5, with D hard to call. The CDR3 has 13 residues. Trimming pared 7 bases from V and 7 bases from J, leaving 14 bases between. The germline V gene has CDR1 MNHEY and CDR2 SVGAGI. The CDR3 bases are TGTGCCAGCACCGTGGGCCCGGGACAGCCCCAGCATTTT. Translation: CASTVGPGQPQHF.

This chain uses TRBV7-9 with TRBJ2-1; D gene ambiguous. V gave up 4 bases and J gave up 8 bases, with 12 bases separating them. This CDR3 has 13 residues. CDR1 is SEHNR, CDR2 FQNEAQ, per germline (reference sequence). The CDR3 DNA is TGTGCCAGCAGCTCGCGGATGAGCGATGAGCAGTTCTTC. This encodes CASSSRMSDEQFF.

The chain couples TRBV5-1 to TRBJ2-3; tentatively, D is TRBD1 or TRBD2 (5 bases each). Trimming took off 4 bases at V and 4 bases at J, with 16 bases between the two ends. CDR1 is SGHRS and CDR2 is YFSETQ in the germline V gene. The CDR3 has 15 amino acids. The CDR3 loop reads CASSARDGGADTQYF. The CDR3 coding sequence is TGCGCCAGCAGCGCCCGGGACGGTGGCGCAGATACGCAGTATTTT. Variable domain in full (rest from reference TRBV5-1 and TRBJ2-3): KAGVTQTPRYLIKTRGQQVTLSCSPISGHRSVSWYQQTPGQGLQFLFEYFSETQRNKGNFPGRFSGRQFSNSRSEMNVSTLELGDSALYLCASSARDGGADTQYFGPGTRLTVL.

The sample holds one count of this clone. The J gene is TRBJ1-2, the V gene TRBV11-2, with D tentatively TRBD1 (6 bases). In germline, CDR1 is SGHAT, CDR2 FQNNGV. Trimming left V 2 bases short and J 0 bases short, with 16 bases between. The CDR3 extends over 17 amino acids. The CDR3 spells CASSLPRGSDPNYGYTF. Here the CDR3 DNA reads TGTGCCAGCAGCTTACCCAGGGGATCAGACCCTAACTATGGCTACACCTTC.

In its sample, this clone ranks as medium-sized. The chain employs TRBV15 and TRBJ2-3; D gene uncertain. The CDR3 sequence is 15 residues long. The V end was cut by 3 bases, the J end by 2 bases, with 12 bases between. Germline loops: CDR1 LNHNV, CDR2 YYDKDF (reference sequence). CDR3 protein: CATSSPTSSTDTQYF. The CDR3 bases are TGTGCCACCAGCAGCCCCACATCATCCACAGATACGCAGTATTTT.

The rearrangement uses TRBV28 and TRBJ2-3; TRBD2 aligns across 7 bases. Germline V gene sequence: CDR1 MDHEN, CDR2 SYDVKM. V trimming: 3 bases; J trimming: 4 bases; junction bases outside the gene matches: 7. CDR3 length equals 15 residues. This CDR3 is CASSLIPGGADTQYF. DNA for the CDR3: TGTGCCAGCAGTTTGATCCCGGGGGGAGCAGATACGCAGTATTTT. The variable domain in full, completed from reference TRBV28 and TRBJ2-3, reads DVKVTQSSRYLVKRTGEKVFLECVQDMDHENMFWYRQDPGLGLRLIYFSYDVKMKEKGDIPEGYSVSREKKERFSLILESASTNQTSMYLCASSLIPGGADTQYFGPGTRLTVL.

The chain joins TRBV7-9 to TRBJ2-2, with unresolved D. Germline V gene data show CDR1 as SEHNR and CDR2 as FQNEAQ (reference sequence). This CDR3 is built from 15 residues. Trimming removed 7 bases at V and 0 bases at J, with 12 bases between. CDR3 loop: CASTQDTANTGELFF. CDR3 DNA: TGTGCCAGCACCCAAGATACCGCGAACACCGGGGAGCTGTTTTTT.

The chain carries TRBV6-6 and TRBJ2-6; D assignment may be TRBD1 or TRBD2 (5 bases each). Germline CDR1 MNHNY, CDR2 SVGAGI (reference sequence). CDR3 length: 15 amino acids. Between the trimmed V and J ends, which lost 5 bases and 0 bases, there was a span of 8 bases. The CDR3 DNA is TGTGCCAGCAGTCAAGGGACCTCTGGGGCCAACGTCCTGACTTTC. As protein: CASSQGTSGANVLTF.

The chain joins TRBV6-4 to TRBJ2-1; TRBD1 is a possible D gene (6 bases). V dropped 4 bases and J dropped 1 base, with 11 bases sitting between them. The CDR3 is 15 residues long. CDR1 and CDR2 from the germline V gene are MRHNA and SNTAGT. The CDR3: CASSVHRDSYNEQFF. The CDR3 DNA follows: TGTGCCAGCAGTGTGCACAGGGATTCCTACAATGAGCAGTTCTTC.

CDR3 DNA: TGTGCCAGCAGGGCTACAGGGGTATACGAGCAGTACTTC. This codes for CASRATGVYEQYF. The rearrangement joins TRBV6-5 to TRBJ2-7, with 7 bases aligning to TRBD1. The CDR3 extends over 13 amino acids. Per germline, CDR1 MNHEY and CDR2 SVGAGI. V shed 6 bases and J 4 bases; nucleotides not matched to a gene: 6.

The V and J genes are TRBV29-1 and TRBJ1-1; TRBD1 matches 7 bases. This CDR3 contains 14 residues. Germline values: CDR1 SQVTM, CDR2 ANQGSEA. The ends lost 2 bases at V and 4 bases at J; junction bases unmatched: 7. As DNA, the CDR3 is TGCAGCGTTGAACCGACAGGGTGGGCCACTGAAGCTTTCTTT. Translation: CSVEPTGWATEAFF.

The V and J genes are TRBV5-6 and TRBJ2-5; D gene unclear. CDR3 length equals 14 residues. Trimming removed 3 bases from V and 0 bases from J, with 9 bases in between. The germline V gene encodes CDR1 SGHDT and CDR2 YYEEEE. CDR3: CASSSPAYQETQYF. Written as DNA, the CDR3 is TGTGCCAGCAGCTCTCCCGCGTACCAAGAGACCCAGTACTTC.

The chain has TRBV7-9 and TRBJ1-5, with D tentatively TRBD1 (6 bases). Germline V gene sequence: CDR1 SEHNR, CDR2 FQNEAQ (reference sequence). The CDR3 is 14 residues long. Between the trimmed V and J ends, which lost 5 bases and 5 bases, there was a span of 13 bases. CDR3 sequence (DNA): TGTGCCAGCAGCCAAGGACAGCGCGATCAGCCCCAGCATTTT. The encoded protein is CASSQGQRDQPQHF.